The 18 T cell receptor beta chains given below trace back to one sample, sequenced in a study of shared clonotypes between healthy human individuals. Produced via immunoSEQ multiplex PCR; TCRdb's table is partial and in-frame only. There are 2 million to 2.5 million clones in the sample; approximately 95% occur only once, and 0.35% to 0.45% lies in the top ten. Sequences were obtained from naive CD4+ T cells from PBMCs. The subset was: CD45RA+ positively selected. These receptors were obtained from a man between 18 and 29 years old in good health. Some clones in this sample may be carry-over from other donors' samples.

This rearrangement joins TRBV7-9 to TRBJ1-5; D is perhaps TRBD1 (5 bases). The germline V gene encodes CDR1 SEHNR and CDR2 FQNEAQ (reference sequence). There are 13 residues in the CDR3. The V end was cut by 2 bases, the J end by 5 bases, with 7 bases between. CDR3 amino acids: CASSLRGYQPQHF. CDR3 sequence (DNA): TGTGCCAGCAGCTTAAGGGGTTATCAGCCCCAGCATTTT.

The chain couples TRBV28 to TRBJ2-2; the match to TRBD2 covers 7 bases. Trimming took 7 bases from V and 3 from J; bases not matched to a gene: 14. There are 17 residues in the CDR3. Germline V gene data show CDR1 as MDHEN and CDR2 as SYDVKM. DNA for the CDR3: TGTGCCAGCATTCCCCGGTCGGGCGGGAGATACACCGGGGAGCTGTTTTTT. It codes for CASIPRSGGRYTGELFF.

The chain carries TRBV29-1 and TRBJ2-5, with 8 bases that match TRBD1. Per germline, CDR1 SQVTM and CDR2 ANQGSEA. J lost 1 base, V lost 6 bases, and 10 bases had no gene match. The CDR3 is 15 amino acids. CDR3 coding DNA: TGCAGCGTGGGGGACAGGCGGACCTTCCAAGAGACCCAGTACTTC. Its translation: CSVGDRRTFQETQYF.

The gene calls are TRBV5-1 and TRBJ2-5; D might be TRBD2 (5 bases). Germline V gene data show CDR1 as SGHRS and CDR2 as YFSETQ. This CDR3 contains 16 residues. Trimming took 5 bases from V and 0 from J, leaving 17 bases between them. The CDR3 sequence: CASRDLRAVYQETQYF. The CDR3 coding sequence is TGCGCCAGCAGAGATTTGCGGGCAGTCTACCAAGAGACCCAGTACTTC.

This clone has only one observation. The rearrangement uses TRBV4-3 and TRBJ1-4; TRBD1 is a possible D gene (5 bases). Germline CDR1 is LGHNA and CDR2 is YSLEER. V was shortened by 5 bases and J by 8 bases, with 15 bases between the two germline ends. The CDR3 length is 14 residues. CDR3 loop: CASSNGGRGEKLFF. DNA of the CDR3: TGCGCCAGCAGCAATGGGGGAAGAGGGGAAAAACTGTTTTTT.

The chain links TRBV5-1 to TRBJ2-5; D is perhaps TRBD2 (5 bases). This CDR3 comprises 16 residues. The V and J ends lost 4 bases and 7 bases respectively, with 23 bases between them. Germline CDR1 is SGHRS and CDR2 is YFSETQ. Written as DNA, the CDR3 is TGCGCCAGCAGCCCTAGTTTGGCGGGTGGCGAGGGGACCCAGTACTTC. Its protein is CASSPSLAGGEGTQYF.

V is TRBV19 and J is TRBJ1-5; 7 bases line up with TRBD1. V lost 5 bases and J lost 5; bases outside the gene matches: 6. The CDR3 length is 14 residues. Germline loops: CDR1 LNHDA, CDR2 SQIVND (reference sequence). This chain's CDR3 is CASSVDRVHQPQHF. CDR3 DNA sequence: TGTGCCAGTAGTGTCGACAGGGTGCATCAGCCCCAGCATTTT.

This clone was found once. The chain uses TRBV30 and TRBJ1-5; no firm D call. This CDR3 contains 13 residues. The germline V gene has CDR1 GTSNPN and CDR2 SVGIG (reference sequence). Trimming stripped 5 bases from V and 7 bases from J, with 15 bases between. This chain's CDR3 is CAWGLTSTQPQHF. The CDR3, as DNA: TGTGCCTGGGGTCTAACCTCCACGCAGCCCCAGCATTTT.

The V call is TRBV6-1, the J call TRBJ2-5; D ambiguous. Germline V lookup: CDR1 MNHNS, CDR2 SASEGT. The CDR3 has 17 amino acids. V lost 2 bases and J 1 base, leaving 17 bases between the germline ends. The CDR3 DNA sequence: TGTGCCAGCAGTGAACACCGGTGGGGTCAACTCCAAGAGACCCAGTACTTC. Amino acid sequence: CASSEHRWGQLQETQYF.

A remark on this clone: Within the sample, other DNA sequences also encode this same CDR3. This chain links TRBV4-1 with TRBJ1-2; D is undetermined. V was shortened by 0 bases and J by 2 bases, with 1 base between the two germline ends. The CDR3 totals 12 residues. The germline CDR1 and CDR2 sequences are MGHRA and YSYEKL. The CDR3: CASSQENYGYTF. CDR3 bases: TGCGCCAGCAGCCAAGAGAACTATGGCTACACCTTC.

Comment on this clone: Other DNA sequences in this specimen translate into the identical CDR3. V usage is TRBV2 and J usage is TRBJ1-5, with D possibly being TRBD1 (6 bases). Germline V lookup: CDR1 SNHLY, CDR2 FYNNEI. The CDR3 runs to 15 residues. With 5 bases removed from V and 0 bases from J, the gap between germline ends came to 11 bases. The CDR3 region is CASSPTGYSNQPQHF. CDR3 coding DNA: TGTGCCAGCAGTCCGACAGGTTATAGCAATCAGCCCCAGCATTTT.

This chain joins TRBV28 and TRBJ2-5; D might be TRBD2 (6 bases). The V gene's germline CDR1 is MDHEN and CDR2 SYDVKM. The CDR3 is 16 residues long. V was trimmed by 5 bases and J by 0 bases, leaving 16 bases between them. CDR3 protein: CASSTLGGSYQETQYF. CDR3 DNA: TGTGCCAGCAGTACCCTGGGGGGATCGTACCAAGAGACCCAGTACTTC.

This clone was detected once. In DNA form, the CDR3 reads TGTGCCAGCAGTGAAGGCAACTCTCCAGGGTACGAGCAGTACTTC. This codes for CASSEGNSPGYEQYF. The chain couples TRBV6-1 to TRBJ2-7, with TRBD1 as a possible D gene (5 bases). The CDR3 covers 15 residues. V was clipped by 1 base and J by 4 bases, with 14 bases between them. Per the germline V gene, CDR1 is MNHNS and CDR2 is SASEGT.

V and J are TRBV2 and TRBJ2-1, with unresolved D. CDR3 length: 12 amino acids. Germline assignment: CDR1 SNHLY and CDR2 FYNNEI. V shed 8 bases and J shed 6 bases, with 11 bases lying between them. CDR3: CASGTDGNEQFF. CDR3 nucleotide sequence: TGTGCCAGCGGAACGGACGGCAATGAGCAGTTCTTC.

This chain links TRBV6-1 with TRBJ1-5; tentative D call: TRBD1 (6 bases). The CDR3 spans 15 residues. CDR1 and CDR2 from the germline V gene are MNHNS and SASEGT. The germline V and J ends were trimmed by 2 bases and 4 bases, with 12 bases remaining between them. CDR3 bases: TGTGCCAGCAGTGAATTAGACAGGCCTAATCAGCCCCAGCATTTT. The encoded protein is CASSELDRPNQPQHF.

The rearrangement links TRBV6-5 to TRBJ1-2; weak D call: TRBD1 (6 bases). Germline V gene sequence: CDR1 MNHEY, CDR2 SVGAGI. This CDR3 has 14 amino acids. Trimming cost V 4 bases and J 1 base, with 10 bases left between them. CDR3 sequence reads: CASSSGAFNYGYTF. CDR3 DNA: TGTGCCAGCAGTTCAGGGGCCTTTAACTATGGCTACACCTTC.

This rearrangement joins TRBV5-1 to TRBJ2-1; D perhaps matches TRBD1 (9 bases). V shed 5 bases and J shed 10 bases, with 25 bases lying between them. The germline V gene has CDR1 SGHRS and CDR2 YFSETQ. The CDR3 is 16 residues long. The CDR3 loop reads CASSPLAGQGPREQFF. The CDR3 bases are TGCGCCAGCAGTCCATTAGCGGGACAGGGCCCTCGGGAGCAGTTCTTC.

This clone was observed a single time. This sample includes further DNA sequences coding for the same CDR3. This sequence joins TRBV25-1 and TRBJ2-3, with D maybe TRBD1 (6 bases). V was pared by 2 bases and J by 0 bases, with 9 bases between. Looked up from germline, CDR1 is MGHDK and CDR2 is SYGVNS. CDR3 length equals 15 residues. Here the CDR3 DNA reads TGTGCCAGCAGTGAAGGGGGCTTGAGCACAGATACGCAGTATTTT. Protein product: CASSEGGLSTDTQYF. The complete variable domain, with remaining parts taken from reference TRBV25-1 and TRBJ2-3, reads EADIYQTPRYLVIGTGKKITLECSQTMGHDKMYWYQQDPGMELHLIHYSYGVNSTEKGDLSSESTVSRIRTEHFPLTLESARPSHTSQYLCASSEGGLSTDTQYFGPGTRLTVL.